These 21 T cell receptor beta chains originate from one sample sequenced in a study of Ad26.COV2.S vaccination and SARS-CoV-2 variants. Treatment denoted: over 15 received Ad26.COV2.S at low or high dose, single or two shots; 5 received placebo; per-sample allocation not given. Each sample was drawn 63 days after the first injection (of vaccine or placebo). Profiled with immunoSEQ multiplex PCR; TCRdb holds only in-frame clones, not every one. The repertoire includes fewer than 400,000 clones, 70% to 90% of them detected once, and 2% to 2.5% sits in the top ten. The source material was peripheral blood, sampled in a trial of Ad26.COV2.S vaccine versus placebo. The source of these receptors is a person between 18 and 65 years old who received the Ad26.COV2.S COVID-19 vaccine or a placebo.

The CDR3: CASTRAVNTEAFF. The CDR3 DNA reads as TGTGCCAGCACCCGGGCGGTGAACACTGAAGCTTTCTTT. The chain employs TRBV6-1 and TRBJ1-1, with D hard to call. This CDR3 comprises 13 residues. The ends were cut back, 7 bases at V and 0 bases at J, with 9 bases in the middle. CDR1 MNHNS and CDR2 SASEGT come from the germline V gene.

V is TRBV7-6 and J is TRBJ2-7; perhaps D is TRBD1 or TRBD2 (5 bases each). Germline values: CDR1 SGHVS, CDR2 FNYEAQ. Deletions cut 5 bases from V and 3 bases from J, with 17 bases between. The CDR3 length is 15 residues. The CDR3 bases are TGTGCCAGCAGCCGCCGGTTGGGGGAAAACTACGAGCAGTACTTC. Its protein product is CASSRRLGENYEQYF.

CDR3 sequence reads: CASSLEYIPIEQYF. The CDR3, as DNA: TGCGCCAGCAGCTTGGAATATATTCCCATCGAGCAGTACTTC. V is TRBV5-1 and J is TRBJ2-7; D uncertain. Germline assignment: CDR1 SGHRS and CDR2 YFSETQ. V was clipped by 0 bases and J by 6 bases, with 13 bases between them. The length of the CDR3 is 14 residues.

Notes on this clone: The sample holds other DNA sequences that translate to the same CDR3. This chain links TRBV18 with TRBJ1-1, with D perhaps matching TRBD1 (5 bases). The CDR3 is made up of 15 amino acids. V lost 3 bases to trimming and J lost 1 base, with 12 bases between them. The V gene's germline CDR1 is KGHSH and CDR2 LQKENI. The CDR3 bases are TGTGCCAGCTCACCCAGGGACGGACCGAACACTGAAGCTTTCTTT. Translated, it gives CASSPRDGPNTEAFF.

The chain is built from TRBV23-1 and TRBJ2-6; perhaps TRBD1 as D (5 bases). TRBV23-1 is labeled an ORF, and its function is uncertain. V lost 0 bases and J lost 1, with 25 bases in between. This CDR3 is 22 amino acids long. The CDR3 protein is CASSQSAPVTAYRISGANVLTF. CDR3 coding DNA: TGCGCCAGCAGTCAATCAGCTCCGGTGACAGCTTATCGAATATCTGGGGCCAACGTCCTGACTTTC.

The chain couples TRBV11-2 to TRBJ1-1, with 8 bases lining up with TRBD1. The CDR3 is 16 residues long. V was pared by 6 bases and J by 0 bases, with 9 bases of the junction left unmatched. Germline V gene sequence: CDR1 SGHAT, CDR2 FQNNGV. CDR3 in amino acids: CASREQGGRMNTEAFF. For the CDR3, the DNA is TGTGCCAGCAGGGAACAGGGGGGGAGGATGAACACTGAAGCTTTCTTT.

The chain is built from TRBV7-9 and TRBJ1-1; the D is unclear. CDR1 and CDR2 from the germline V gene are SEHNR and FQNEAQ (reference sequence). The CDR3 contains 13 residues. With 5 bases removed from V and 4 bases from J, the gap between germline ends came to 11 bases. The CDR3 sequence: CASSLTMGTEAFF. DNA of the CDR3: TGTGCCAGCAGCCTAACGATGGGCACTGAAGCTTTCTTT. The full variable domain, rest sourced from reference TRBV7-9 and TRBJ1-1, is DTGVSQNPRHKITKRGQNVTFRCDPISEHNRLYWYRQTLGQGPEFLTYFQNEAQLEKSRLLSDRFSAERPKGSFSTLEIQRTEQGDSAMYLCASSLTMGTEAFFGQGTRLTVV.

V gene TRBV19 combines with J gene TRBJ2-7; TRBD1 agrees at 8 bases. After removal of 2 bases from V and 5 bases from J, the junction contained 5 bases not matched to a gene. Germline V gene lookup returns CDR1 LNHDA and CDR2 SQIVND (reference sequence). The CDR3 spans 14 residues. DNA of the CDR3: TGTGCCAGTAGTATAACGGGACAGGTCCACGAGCAGTACTTC. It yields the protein CASSITGQVHEQYF.

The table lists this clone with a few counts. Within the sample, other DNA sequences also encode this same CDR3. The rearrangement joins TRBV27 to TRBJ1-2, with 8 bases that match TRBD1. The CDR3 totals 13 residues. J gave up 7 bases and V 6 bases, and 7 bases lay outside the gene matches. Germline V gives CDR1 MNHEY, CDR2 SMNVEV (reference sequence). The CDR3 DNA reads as TGTGCCAGCAGAATACAGGGGGTAGGTGGCTACACCTTC. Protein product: CASRIQGVGGYTF.

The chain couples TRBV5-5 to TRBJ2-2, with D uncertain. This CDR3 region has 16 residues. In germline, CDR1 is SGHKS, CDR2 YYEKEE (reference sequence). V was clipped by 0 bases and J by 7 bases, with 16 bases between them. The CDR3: CASSLVVVGFGGELFF. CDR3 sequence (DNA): TGTGCCAGCAGCTTGGTTGTGGTTGGGTTTGGCGGGGAGCTGTTTTTT.

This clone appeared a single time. CDR3 in amino acids: CASSLTRGLFSPLHF. CDR3 DNA sequence: TGTGCCAGCAGTCTAACTAGGGGTTTGTTTTCACCCCTCCACTTT. V is TRBV6-5 and J is TRBJ1-6; tentative D call: TRBD1 (5 bases). This CDR3 is built from 15 residues. Trimming removed 5 bases at V and 9 bases at J, with 17 bases between. The germline V gene encodes CDR1 MNHEY and CDR2 SVGAGI.

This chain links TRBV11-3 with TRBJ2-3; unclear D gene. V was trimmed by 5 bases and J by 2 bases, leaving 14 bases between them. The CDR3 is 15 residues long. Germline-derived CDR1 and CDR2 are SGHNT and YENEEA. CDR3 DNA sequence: TGTGCCAGCAGCCAAGGTCAGGAATACACAGATACGCAGTATTTT. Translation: CASSQGQEYTDTQYF.

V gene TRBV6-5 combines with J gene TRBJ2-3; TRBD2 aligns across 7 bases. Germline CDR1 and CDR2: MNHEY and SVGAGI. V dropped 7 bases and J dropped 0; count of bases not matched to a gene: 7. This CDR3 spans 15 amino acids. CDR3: CASTPLAASTDTQYF. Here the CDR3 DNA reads TGTGCCAGCACCCCTCTAGCGGCAAGCACAGATACGCAGTATTTT.

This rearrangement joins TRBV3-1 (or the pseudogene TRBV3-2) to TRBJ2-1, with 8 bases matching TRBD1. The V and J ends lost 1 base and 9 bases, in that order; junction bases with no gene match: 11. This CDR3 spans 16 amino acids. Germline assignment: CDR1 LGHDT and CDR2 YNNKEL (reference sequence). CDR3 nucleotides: TGTGCCAGCAGCCAAGGGGGTTTGCAGGGGGCAGGTGAGCAGTTCTTC. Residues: CASSQGGLQGAGEQFF.

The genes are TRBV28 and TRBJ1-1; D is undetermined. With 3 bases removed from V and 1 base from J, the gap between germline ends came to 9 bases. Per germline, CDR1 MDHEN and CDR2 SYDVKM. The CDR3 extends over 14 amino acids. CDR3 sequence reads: CASSFNAGNTEAFF. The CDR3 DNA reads TGTGCCAGCAGTTTCAACGCAGGGAACACTGAAGCTTTCTTT.

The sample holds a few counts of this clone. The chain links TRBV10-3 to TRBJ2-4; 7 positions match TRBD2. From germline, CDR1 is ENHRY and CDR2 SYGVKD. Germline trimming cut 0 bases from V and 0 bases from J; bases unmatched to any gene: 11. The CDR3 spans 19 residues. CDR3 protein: CAISESRAGVDVAKNIQYF. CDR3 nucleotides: TGTGCCATCAGTGAGTCGAGGGCGGGGGTGGACGTAGCCAAAAACATTCAGTACTTC.

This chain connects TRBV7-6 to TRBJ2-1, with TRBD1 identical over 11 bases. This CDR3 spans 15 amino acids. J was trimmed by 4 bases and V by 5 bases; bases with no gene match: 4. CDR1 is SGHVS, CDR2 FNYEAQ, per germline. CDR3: CASSVGTGGYNEQFF. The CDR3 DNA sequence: TGTGCCAGCAGCGTTGGGACAGGGGGATACAATGAGCAGTTCTTC.

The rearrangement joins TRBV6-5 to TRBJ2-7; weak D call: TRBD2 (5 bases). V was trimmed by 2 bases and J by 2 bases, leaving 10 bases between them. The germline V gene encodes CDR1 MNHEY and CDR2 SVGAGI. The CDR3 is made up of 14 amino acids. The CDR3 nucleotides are TGTGCCAGCAGTTACACAGACGGGACCTACGAGCAGTACTTC. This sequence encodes CASSYTDGTYEQYF.

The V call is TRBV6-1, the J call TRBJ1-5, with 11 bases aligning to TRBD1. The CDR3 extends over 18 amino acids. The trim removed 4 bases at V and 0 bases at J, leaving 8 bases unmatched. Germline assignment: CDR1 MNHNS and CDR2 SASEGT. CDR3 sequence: CASSARDRGYSSNQPQHF. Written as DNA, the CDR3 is TGTGCCAGCAGTGCCCGGGACAGGGGGTATAGTAGCAATCAGCCCCAGCATTTT.

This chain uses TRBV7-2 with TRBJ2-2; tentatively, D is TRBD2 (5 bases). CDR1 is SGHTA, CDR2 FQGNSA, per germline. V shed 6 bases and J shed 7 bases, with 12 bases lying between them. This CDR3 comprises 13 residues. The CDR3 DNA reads TGTGCCAGCAGACCAGCACGGGGCGGGGAGCTGTTTTTT. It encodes CASRPARGGELFF.

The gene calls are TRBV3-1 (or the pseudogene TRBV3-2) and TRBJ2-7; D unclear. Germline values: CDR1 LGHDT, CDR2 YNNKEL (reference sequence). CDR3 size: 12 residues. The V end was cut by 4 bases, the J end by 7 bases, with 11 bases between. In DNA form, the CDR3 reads TGTGCCAGCAGCCGTTTAGGACCTGAGCAGTACTTC. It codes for CASSRLGPEQYF.